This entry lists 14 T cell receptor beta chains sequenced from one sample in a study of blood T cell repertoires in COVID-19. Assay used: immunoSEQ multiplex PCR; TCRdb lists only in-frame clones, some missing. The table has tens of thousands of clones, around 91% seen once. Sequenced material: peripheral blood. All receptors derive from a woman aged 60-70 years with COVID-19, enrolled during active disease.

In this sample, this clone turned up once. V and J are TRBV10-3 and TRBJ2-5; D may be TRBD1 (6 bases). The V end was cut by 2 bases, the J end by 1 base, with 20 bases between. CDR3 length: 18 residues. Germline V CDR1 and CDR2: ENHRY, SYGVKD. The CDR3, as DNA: TGTGCCATCAGTGAGGTCAGGACCGAGGACAGCCGCCAAGAGACCCAGTACTTC. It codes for CAISEVRTEDSRQETQYF.

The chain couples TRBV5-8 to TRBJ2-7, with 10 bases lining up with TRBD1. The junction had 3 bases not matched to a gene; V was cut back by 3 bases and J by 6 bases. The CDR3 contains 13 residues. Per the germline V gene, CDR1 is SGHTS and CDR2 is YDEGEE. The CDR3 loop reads CASSWDRGSEQYF. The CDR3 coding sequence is TGTGCCAGCAGCTGGGACAGGGGCTCCGAGCAGTACTTC.

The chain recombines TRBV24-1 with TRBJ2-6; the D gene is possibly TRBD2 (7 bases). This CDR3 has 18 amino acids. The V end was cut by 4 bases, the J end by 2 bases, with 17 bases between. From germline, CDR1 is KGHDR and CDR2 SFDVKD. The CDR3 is CATSDPNRGATGANVLTF. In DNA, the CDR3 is TGTGCCACCAGTGACCCAAATCGGGGGGCTACTGGGGCCAACGTCCTGACTTTC.

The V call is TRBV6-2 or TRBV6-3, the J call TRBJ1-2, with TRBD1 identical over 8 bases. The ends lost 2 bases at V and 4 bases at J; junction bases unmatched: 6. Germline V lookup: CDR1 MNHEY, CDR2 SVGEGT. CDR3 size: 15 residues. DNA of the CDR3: TGTGCCAGCAGTTACGCCGGGACAGGCCCCTATGGCTACACCTTC. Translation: CASSYAGTGPYGYTF.

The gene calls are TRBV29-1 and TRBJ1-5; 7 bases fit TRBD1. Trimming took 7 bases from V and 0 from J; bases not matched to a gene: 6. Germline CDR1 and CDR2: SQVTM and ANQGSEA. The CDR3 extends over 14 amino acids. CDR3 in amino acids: CSALGTDSNQPQHF. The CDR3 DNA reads TGCAGCGCCCTGGGGACAGATAGCAATCAGCCCCAGCATTTT.

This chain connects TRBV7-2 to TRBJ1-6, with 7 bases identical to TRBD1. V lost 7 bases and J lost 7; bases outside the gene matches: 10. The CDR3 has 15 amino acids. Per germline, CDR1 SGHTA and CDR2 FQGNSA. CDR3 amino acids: CASTSMGQLNSPLHF. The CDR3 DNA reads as TGTGCCAGCACCTCCATGGGACAGCTGAATTCACCCCTCCACTTT.

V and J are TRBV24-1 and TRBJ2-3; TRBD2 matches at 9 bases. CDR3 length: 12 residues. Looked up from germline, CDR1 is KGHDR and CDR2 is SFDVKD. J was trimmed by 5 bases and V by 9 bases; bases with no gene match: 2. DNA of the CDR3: TGTGCCACCGGGACTAGCTTAGATACGCAGTATTTT. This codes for CATGTSLDTQYF.

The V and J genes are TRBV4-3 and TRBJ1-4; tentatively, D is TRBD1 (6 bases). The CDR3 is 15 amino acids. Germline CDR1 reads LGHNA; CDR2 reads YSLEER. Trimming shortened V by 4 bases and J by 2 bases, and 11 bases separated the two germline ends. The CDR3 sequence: CASSRQRGTNEKLFF. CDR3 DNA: TGCGCCAGCAGCCGTCAGAGGGGGACTAATGAAAAACTGTTTTTT.

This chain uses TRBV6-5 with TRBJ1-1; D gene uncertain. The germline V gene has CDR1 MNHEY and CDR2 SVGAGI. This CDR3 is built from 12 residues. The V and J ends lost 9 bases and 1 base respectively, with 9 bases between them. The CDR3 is CASTTANTEAFF. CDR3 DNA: TGTGCCAGTACAACAGCGAACACTGAAGCTTTCTTT.

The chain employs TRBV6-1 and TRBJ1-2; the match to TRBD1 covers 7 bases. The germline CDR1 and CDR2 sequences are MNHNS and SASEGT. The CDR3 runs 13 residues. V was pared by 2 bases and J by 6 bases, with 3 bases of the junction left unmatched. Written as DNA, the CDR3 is TGTGCCAGCAGTGAACGACAGGGCCATGGCTACACCTTC. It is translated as CASSERQGHGYTF.

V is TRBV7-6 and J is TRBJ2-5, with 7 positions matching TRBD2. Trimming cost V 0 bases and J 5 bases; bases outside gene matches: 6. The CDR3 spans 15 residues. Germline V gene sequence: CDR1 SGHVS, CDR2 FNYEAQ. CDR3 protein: CASSLAGGPSETQYF. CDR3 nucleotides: TGTGCCAGCAGCTTAGCGGGAGGGCCCTCGGAGACCCAGTACTTC.

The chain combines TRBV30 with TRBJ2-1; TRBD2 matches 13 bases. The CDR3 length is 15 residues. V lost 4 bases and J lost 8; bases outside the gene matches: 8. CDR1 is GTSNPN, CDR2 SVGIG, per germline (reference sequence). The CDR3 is CAWNPGTSGNYEQFF. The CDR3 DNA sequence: TGTGCCTGGAACCCCGGGACTAGCGGGAACTATGAGCAGTTCTTC.

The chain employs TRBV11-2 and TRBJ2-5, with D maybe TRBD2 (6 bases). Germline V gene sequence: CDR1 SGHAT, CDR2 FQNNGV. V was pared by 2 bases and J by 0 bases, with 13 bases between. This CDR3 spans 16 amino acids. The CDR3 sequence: CASSLFGGEYQETQYF. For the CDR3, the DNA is TGTGCCAGCAGCTTATTCGGGGGAGAGTACCAAGAGACCCAGTACTTC.

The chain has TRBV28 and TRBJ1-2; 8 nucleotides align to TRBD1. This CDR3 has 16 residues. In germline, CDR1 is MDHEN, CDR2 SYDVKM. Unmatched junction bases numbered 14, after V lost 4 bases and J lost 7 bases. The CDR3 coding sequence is TGTGCCAGCAGTTCCCATCTTGACAGGGGTTGGGGTGGCTACACCTTC. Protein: CASSSHLDRGWGGYTF.